The rows below give T cell receptor beta chains drawn from one sample of a study of beta chain features in type 1 diabetes. Assay used: immunoSEQ multiplex PCR; TCRdb lists only in-frame clones, some missing. The sample includes about 160,000 clones, around 8% seen only once; the top ten take more than 0.75%. Sequenced material: central memory CD4+ T cells from blood. Source of these receptors: a woman aged 40 to 50 with type 1 diabetes. Both conserved end residues are part of each CDR3. The order of the fields is J gene, V gene, D gene, clone size, CDR3 protein, CDR3 DNA. A D gene is named only where the DNA matches it firmly. Clone size is given for some rows only: seen once, a few or many times, or a class if the clone is expanded.

TRBJ2-1,TRBV5-1,TRBD2,-,CASSFTPGGPNEQFF,TGCGCCAGCAGCTTTACTCCGGGGGGGCCGAATGAGCAGTTCTTC
TRBJ2-6,TRBV19,-,-,CASSFGGANVLTF,TGTGCCAGTAGTTTCGGGGGGGCCAACGTCCTGACTTTC
TRBJ1-2,TRBV7-2,-,few,CASSPRAGRDYGYTF,TGTGCCAGCAGTCCGAGGGCAGGGAGGGACTATGGCTACACCTTC
TRBJ2-1,TRBV9,TRBD2,-,CASSVASGNSYNEQFF,TGTGCCAGCAGCGTAGCGAGCGGGAACTCCTACAATGAGCAGTTCTTC
TRBJ2-5,TRBV7-2,TRBD2,-,CASKSGGQETQYF,TGTGCCAGCAAAAGCGGGGGGCAAGAGACCCAGTACTTC
TRBJ2-1,TRBV19,TRBD2,few,CASSIRGPGLGDNEQFF,TGTGCCAGTAGTATCCGGGGGCCGGGACTAGGTGACAATGAGCAGTTCTTC
TRBJ2-5,TRBV29-1,TRBD2,few,CSVKTIQTSGETQYF,TGCAGCGTCAAGACGATACAGACTAGCGGGGAGACCCAGTACTTC
TRBJ2-5,TRBV7-9,-,-,CASTETPGWRQETQYF,TGTGCCAGCACCGAGACCCCGGGGTGGAGACAAGAGACCCAGTACTTC
TRBJ2-7,TRBV6-1,-,few,CASSASTSYEQYF,TGTGCCAGCAGTGCATCTACCTCCTACGAGCAGTACTTC
TRBJ1-5,TRBV6-1,TRBD1,-,CASSEGTGRNQPQHF,TGTGCCAGCAGTGAAGGGACAGGGCGAAATCAGCCCCAGCATTTT
TRBJ2-5,TRBV9,TRBD1,-,CASSPRDRGRETQYF,TGTGCCAGCAGCCCTCGGGACAGGGGACGGGAGACCCAGTACTTC
TRBJ1-5,TRBV4-3,-,few,CASSQVGGSNQPQHF,TGCGCCAGCAGCCAAGTCGGCGGTAGCAATCAGCCCCAGCATTTT
TRBJ2-2,TRBV14,-,few,CASSQSGNTGELFF,TGTGCCAGCAGCCAATCAGGGAACACCGGGGAGCTGTTTTTT
TRBJ2-7,TRBV7-2,TRBD1,-,CASSLTGYEQYF,TGTGCCAGCAGCCTGACAGGGTACGAGCAGTACTTC
TRBJ1-1,TRBV14,TRBD1,few,CASSQAGGSYTEAFF,TGTGCCAGCAGCCAAGCAGGGGGCAGCTACACTGAAGCTTTCTTT
TRBJ2-1,TRBV18,-,few,CASSPAAFNEQFF,TGTGCCAGCTCCCCGGCGGCCTTCAATGAGCAGTTCTTC
TRBJ1-5,TRBV30,-,few,CAWSVQGAQPQHF,TGTGCCTGGAGTGTACAGGGCGCGCAGCCCCAGCATTTT
TRBJ2-4,TRBV4-1,-,many,CASSQVTGIAKNIQYF,TGCGCCAGCAGCCAAGTAACAGGGATAGCCAAAAACATTCAGTACTTC
TRBJ1-1,TRBV18,-,-,CASSPRGGGRRTEAFF,TGTGCCAGCTCACCACGGGGTGGGGGCCGGAGGACTGAAGCTTTCTTT
TRBJ2-7,TRBV7-2,-,few,CASSPQSREQYF,TGTGCCAGCAGCCCCCAATCTCGGGAGCAGTACTTC
TRBJ2-1,TRBV6-1,TRBD1,-,CASSARQGNEQFF,TGTGCCAGCAGTGCCCGACAGGGGAATGAGCAGTTCTTC
TRBJ1-1,TRBV4-2,-,-,CASSLVLEGGTEAFF,TGTGCCAGCAGCCTTGTGTTGGAAGGGGGCACTGAAGCTTTCTTT
TRBJ1-4,TRBV28,-,-,CASSPDLGGEKLFF,TGTGCCAGCAGTCCGGACCTTGGAGGTGAAAAACTGTTTTTT
TRBJ2-1,TRBV28,-,-,CASTGSGTYNEQFF,TGTGCCAGCACGGGGAGTGGAACCTACAATGAGCAGTTCTTC
TRBJ1-5,TRBV4-2,-,few,CASSQGVQPQHF,TGTGCCAGCAGCCAGGGAGTTCAGCCCCAGCATTTT
TRBJ1-2,TRBV7-3,TRBD1,-,CASGPGQGGYTF,TGTGCCAGCGGACCGGGACAGGGAGGCTACACCTTC
TRBJ2-2,TRBV7-3,TRBD1,-,CASSPTGGTGELFF,TGTGCCAGCAGCCCGACAGGGGGAACCGGGGAGCTGTTTTTT
TRBJ2-2,TRBV5-4,-,many,CASSLDNRRSNTGELFF,TGTGCCAGCAGCTTGGACAACCGCCGTTCGAACACCGGGGAGCTGTTTTTT
TRBJ2-5,TRBV28,TRBD2,few,CASSLGLAGGQETQYF,TGTGCCAGCAGTTTAGGACTAGCGGGGGGGCAGGAGACCCAGTACTTC
TRBJ1-1,TRBV6-6,TRBD1,-,CASSTGTGGLEAFF,TGTGCCAGCAGTACCGGGACAGGGGGCCTTGAAGCTTTCTTT
TRBJ2-5,TRBV5-1,TRBD1,few,CASSFGTGLETQYF,TGCGCCAGCAGCTTCGGGACAGGGTTGGAGACCCAGTACTTC
TRBJ2-2,TRBV18,-,few,CASSTTASGELFF,TGTGCCAGCTCAACGACAGCCTCCGGGGAGCTGTTTTTT
TRBJ2-5,TRBV7-2,TRBD2,few,CASSLVRTSWETQYF,TGTGCCAGCAGCTTAGTGAGGACTAGCTGGGAGACCCAGTACTTC
TRBJ2-5,TRBV5-1,-,-,CASSLAGLRERETQYF,TGCGCCAGCAGCTTGGCCGGCCTAAGGGAGCGGGAGACCCAGTACTTC
TRBJ1-1,TRBV4-3,TRBD1,few,CASRPSRQGADAEAFF,TGCGCCAGCAGACCCTCACGCCAGGGGGCGGACGCTGAAGCTTTCTTT
TRBJ2-5,TRBV5-6,-,-,CASSLPSRETQYF,TGTGCCAGCAGCTTGCCCAGCAGGGAGACCCAGTACTTC
TRBJ1-5,TRBV18,TRBD1,-,CASSLQGAAQPQHF,TGTGCCAGCTCACTTCAGGGGGCCGCCCAGCCCCAGCATTTT
TRBJ2-1,TRBV9,TRBD1,-,CASSVAAGGWNEQFF,TGTGCCAGCAGCGTAGCGGCAGGGGGCTGGAATGAGCAGTTCTTC
TRBJ2-1,TRBV7-9,-,-,CASSSGVLGANEQFF,TGTGCCAGCAGCTCCGGCGTTCTGGGCGCAAATGAGCAGTTCTTC
TRBJ2-3,TRBV9,-,few,CASSVGLGTDTQYF,TGTGCCAGCAGCGTGGGGCTAGGGACAGATACGCAGTATTTT
TRBJ2-4,TRBV7-2,TRBD2,many,CASSQPPGRGENIQYF,TGTGCCAGCAGCCAACCCCCGGGGAGGGGCGAAAACATTCAGTACTTC
TRBJ1-1,TRBV11-3,-,-,CASSFSGGRTEAFF,TGTGCCAGCAGCTTTTCCGGGGGGCGGACTGAAGCTTTCTTT
TRBJ2-5,TRBV4-3,-,few,CASSQDAGETQYF,TGCGCCAGCAGCCAAGATGCCGGAGAGACCCAGTACTTC
TRBJ1-5,TRBV27,-,-,CASSPRALLDNQPQHF,TGTGCCAGCAGTCCCCGGGCCTTACTAGACAATCAGCCCCAGCATTTT
TRBJ2-7,TRBV7-9,-,-,CASSWDNYEQYF,TGTGCCAGCAGCTGGGACAACTACGAGCAGTACTTC
TRBJ2-1,TRBV7-3,TRBD2,few,CASSLAPIAGGYNEQFF,TGTGCCAGCAGCTTAGCCCCCATAGCGGGGGGCTACAATGAGCAGTTCTTC
TRBJ2-5,TRBV7-9,TRBD2,-,CASSPQGLGVETQYF,TGTGCCAGCAGCCCCCAGGGACTAGGGGTAGAGACCCAGTACTTC
TRBJ1-2,TRBV7-9,-,-,CASSTRRSDGYTF,TGTGCCAGCAGCACTCGCCGGAGCGATGGCTACACCTTC
TRBJ2-1,TRBV6-1,TRBD2,-,CATRLAGVYNEQFF,TGTGCCACCCGACTAGCGGGGGTATACAATGAGCAGTTCTTC
TRBJ2-5,TRBV18,-,many,CASSLRTGQETQYF,TGTGCCAGCTCACTTCGGACTGGACAAGAGACCCAGTACTTC
TRBJ2-7,TRBV7-9,-,-,CASSLGSDLSYEQYF,TGTGCCAGCAGCTTAGGGAGCGACCTCTCCTACGAGCAGTACTTC
TRBJ2-1,TRBV6-6,TRBD2,-,CASSSPGRSGGNEQFF,TGTGCCAGCAGCTCCCCGGGACGTTCGGGGGGTAATGAGCAGTTCTTC
TRBJ2-1,TRBV7-3,-,few,CASSLGPSREQFF,TGTGCCAGCAGCTTAGGGCCCTCCCGTGAGCAGTTCTTC